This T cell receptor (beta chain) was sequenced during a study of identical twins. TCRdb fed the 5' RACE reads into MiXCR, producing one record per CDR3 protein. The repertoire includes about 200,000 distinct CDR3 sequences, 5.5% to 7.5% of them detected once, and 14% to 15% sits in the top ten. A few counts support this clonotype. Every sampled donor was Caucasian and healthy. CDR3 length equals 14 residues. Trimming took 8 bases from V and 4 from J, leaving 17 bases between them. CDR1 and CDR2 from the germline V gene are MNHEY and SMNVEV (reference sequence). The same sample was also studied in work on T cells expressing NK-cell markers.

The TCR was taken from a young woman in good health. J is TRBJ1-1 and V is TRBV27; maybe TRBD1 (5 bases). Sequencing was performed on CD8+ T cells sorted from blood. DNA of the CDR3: TGTGCCAGCTACCCGGTGGGGGGTCGCACTGAAGCTTTCTTT. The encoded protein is CASYPVGGRTEAFF.